Listed below are T cell receptor beta chains from one sample, sequenced in a study of blood T cell repertoires in COVID-19. The method was immunoSEQ multiplex PCR; TCRdb's version includes in-frame clones alone and lacks a portion of them. The sample lists 400,000 or so clones; about 87% were seen once. Sequenced material: PBMCs or T cells enriched from blood (not recorded which). These receptors originate from a man between 40 and 49 years old in a cohort exposed to, infected with or recovered from COVID-19 (not recorded which). The CDR3 runs from the conserved cysteine through the conserved F or W. The order of the fields is V gene, J gene, CDR3 protein.

V: TRBV5-1; J: TRBJ2-1; CDR3: CASSLTRVAYNEQFF
V: TRBV5-1; J: TRBJ2-7; CDR3: CASSSRGSLEKEQYF
V: TRBV7-2; J: TRBJ1-4; CDR3: CASSLGLPGGKLFF
V: TRBV7-6; J: TRBJ2-3; CDR3: CASSPLATPSTDTQYF
V: TRBV2; J: TRBJ2-2; CDR3: CASRGLAGAGLRELFF
V: TRBV2; J: TRBJ1-5; CDR3: CASSGQGMNQPQHF
V: TRBV14; J: TRBJ1-5; CDR3: CASPGQSGQPQHF
V: TRBV2; J: TRBJ1-2; CDR3: CASSEGGRSGYTF
V: TRBV6-6; J: TRBJ2-7; CDR3: CASSNGEGGGEQYF
V: TRBV27; J: TRBJ2-3; CDR3: CASSLRGKTGDTQYF
V: TRBV9; J: TRBJ2-3; CDR3: CASSVTSGDGTSGRTTDTQYF
V: TRBV2; J: TRBJ1-5; CDR3: CASRKETGVLRQPQHF
V: TRBV28; J: TRBJ2-3; CDR3: CASSLQFAQYF
V: TRBV7-8; J: TRBJ1-2; CDR3: CASSLEILGVGYTF
V: TRBV6-5; J: TRBJ2-2; CDR3: CASSTHPQNTGELFF
V: TRBV6-9; J: TRBJ2-7; CDR3: CASSYSGTSGSTGPLNEQYF
V: TRBV30; J: TRBJ2-7; CDR3: CAWRKTGISYEQYF
V: TRBV24-1; J: TRBJ2-3; CDR3: CATSSSSVGTDTQYF
V: TRBV6-1; J: TRBJ1-1; CDR3: CASSENSLGSGAFF
V: TRBV27; J: TRBJ1-2; CDR3: CASSPYRGQGAPISGYTF
V: TRBV24-1; J: TRBJ2-7; CDR3: CATSGRGSSGRATSYEQYF
V: TRBV28; J: TRBJ1-1; CDR3: CASSPPDRDTEAFF
V: TRBV11-3; J: TRBJ1-1; CDR3: CASSPRGGGTEAFF
V: TRBV11-1; J: TRBJ2-5; CDR3: CASSLAPRGGGRRETQYF
V: TRBV6-5; J: TRBJ2-7; CDR3: CASSSLAGYEQYF
V: TRBV28; J: TRBJ2-7; CDR3: CASSGAVMIYEQYF
V: TRBV19; J: TRBJ2-4; CDR3: CASSIDQGNNRPYKNIQYF
V: TRBV10-3; J: TRBJ2-1; CDR3: CAISERGLAGSYNEQFF
V: TRBV11-2; J: TRBJ1-3; CDR3: CASSSVSSGNTIYF
V: TRBV7-6; J: TRBJ2-1; CDR3: CASSLSTSGYEQFF
V: TRBV27; J: TRBJ2-7; CDR3: CASSFREDYEQYF
V: TRBV2; J: TRBJ1-4; CDR3: CASSDSGGEGKLFF
V: TRBV7-9; J: TRBJ1-5; CDR3: CASGNTEDQPQHF